The 22 T cell receptor beta chains below come from one sample, sequenced in a study of OX40 agonist ivuxolimab in advanced cancers. The assay was immunoSEQ multiplex PCR, and TCRdb's table has in-frame clones only and misses some. In the table there are 9,500 to 11,000 clones, 70% to 80% of which are singletons. Specimen: CD4+ or CD8+ T cells sorted from blood, collected in a trial of the OX40 agonist ivuxolimab. The receptors stem from an adult with an advanced solid tumor such as melanoma, head and neck, liver or kidney cancer.

A few counts support this clone. This specimen includes other DNA sequences encoding the same CDR3. The rearrangement links TRBV9 to TRBJ2-7; 14 bases line up with TRBD2. CDR1 is SGDLS, CDR2 YYNGEE, per germline. CDR3 size: 16 residues. With 3 bases clipped from V and 0 bases from J, the junction kept 2 bases outside the gene matches. CDR3 protein: CASSGLAGGPSYEQYF. The CDR3 DNA follows: TGTGCCAGCAGCGGACTAGCGGGAGGGCCCTCCTACGAGCAGTACTTC. Looking up the rest from reference TRBV9 and TRBJ2-7 gives the full variable domain: DSGVTQTPKHLITATGQRVTLRCSPRSGDLSVYWYQQSLDQGLQFLIQYYNGEERAKGNILERFSAQQFPDLHSELNLSSLELGDSALYFCASSGLAGGPSYEQYFGPGTRLTVT.

The chain joins TRBV11-3 to TRBJ2-1; 12 nucleotides agree with TRBD2. V dropped 5 bases and J dropped 4; count of bases not matched to a gene: 3. The germline CDR1 and CDR2 sequences are SGHNT and YENEEA. The CDR3 loop spans 15 amino acids. CDR3 DNA sequence: TGTGCCAGCAGCCTAGCGGGGGGGCAATACAATGAGCAGTTCTTC. Protein sequence: CASSLAGGQYNEQFF.

This chain links TRBV4-1 with TRBJ2-2, with D maybe TRBD1 (5 bases). Per germline, CDR1 MGHRA and CDR2 YSYEKL. Trimming removed 3 bases at V and 6 bases at J, with 8 bases between. The CDR3 loop spans 13 amino acids. CDR3 amino acids: CASSQGPPGELFF. The DNA for the CDR3 is TGCGCCAGCAGCCAGGGGCCACCCGGGGAGCTGTTTTTT.

This chain uses TRBV11-3 with TRBJ1-3, with D possibly TRBD1 on 6 matching bases. CDR1 is SGHNT, CDR2 YENEEA, per germline. This CDR3 region has 16 residues. Between the trimmed V and J ends, which lost 5 bases and 14 bases, there was a span of 28 bases. CDR3 nucleotides: TGTGCCAGCAGCCTCTCTGGACAGATCTCAATAAGGGGATTATATTTT. This encodes CASSLSGQISIRGLYF.

The rearrangement links TRBV18 to TRBJ1-2; tentatively, D is TRBD1 (5 bases). CDR3 length: 14 residues. V lost 6 bases and J lost 4, with 15 bases in between. From germline, CDR1 is KGHSH and CDR2 LQKENI. The CDR3 here is CASSDVQGFYGYTF. The CDR3 coding sequence is TGTGCCAGCTCCGACGTTCAGGGTTTCTATGGCTACACCTTC. Full variable domain (missing parts from reference TRBV18 and TRBJ1-2): NAGVMQNPRHLVRRRGQEARLRCSPMKGHSHVYWYRQLPEEGLKFMVYLQKENIIDESGMPKERFSAEFPKEGPSILRIQQVVRGDSAAYFCASSDVQGFYGYTFGSGTRLTVV.

V is TRBV14 and J is TRBJ2-7; 12 bases are a match to TRBD2. The CDR3 sequence is 19 residues long. The V gene's germline CDR1 is SGHDN and CDR2 FVKESK. Losses at the gene ends were 0 bases for V and 1 base for J; bases not matched to a gene: 10. The CDR3 sequence is CASSQDVRLAGARSYEQYF. CDR3 coding DNA: TGTGCCAGCAGCCAAGATGTGAGACTAGCGGGAGCCAGGTCCTACGAGCAGTACTTC.

V and J are TRBV27 and TRBJ2-2; 8 positions agree with TRBD2. V was pared by 6 bases and J by 9 bases, with 27 bases of the junction left unmatched. This CDR3 spans 20 amino acids. Per germline, CDR1 MNHEY and CDR2 SMNVEV (reference sequence). The chain's CDR3 is CASRRSGIGVLAGRSRELFF. The DNA for the CDR3 is TGTGCCAGCAGACGTAGTGGGATTGGTGTTCTAGCGGGCCGGTCCCGGGAGCTGTTTTTT.

The gene calls are TRBV7-9 and TRBJ2-7, with 12 positions matching TRBD2. The J segment lost 1 base and the V segment lost 7 bases, leaving 2 bases of the junction unmatched. The V gene's germline CDR1 is SEHNR and CDR2 FQNEAQ (reference sequence). CDR3 length: 14 amino acids. The CDR3 DNA follows: TGTGCCAGCAAACTAGCGGGAGGTTCCTACGAGCAGTACTTC. This sequence encodes CASKLAGGSYEQYF.

A few counts support this clone. The chain combines TRBV5-1 with TRBJ1-4; TRBD1 agrees at 10 bases. CDR3 length equals 14 residues. With 7 bases clipped from V and 8 bases from J, the junction kept 8 bases outside the gene matches. Per germline, CDR1 SGHRS and CDR2 YFSETQ. CDR3 coding DNA: TGCGCCAGCTGGGAGGGGACAGGGGAGGAAAAACTGTTTTTT. This encodes CASWEGTGEEKLFF.

V is TRBV6-5 and J is TRBJ2-7; TRBD1 agrees at 9 bases. The ends lost 6 bases at V and 5 bases at J; junction bases unmatched: 8. This CDR3 contains 14 residues. Germline CDR1 is MNHEY and CDR2 is SVGAGI. The CDR3 DNA reads as TGTGCCAGCAGACCGGGACAGGGTTCGCACGAGCAGTACTTC. Translating it yields CASRPGQGSHEQYF.

This chain connects TRBV4-3 to TRBJ2-1; D unclear. CDR1 and CDR2 (germline): LGHNA, YSLEER. The CDR3 consists of 14 residues. Trimming left V 0 bases short and J 0 bases short, with 3 bases between. CDR3 residues: CASSQDDSYNEQFF. The CDR3 DNA sequence: TGCGCCAGCAGCCAAGACGACTCCTACAATGAGCAGTTCTTC.

The chain has TRBV5-4 and TRBJ2-7, with D tentatively TRBD1 (6 bases). In germline, CDR1 is SGHNT, CDR2 YYREEE (reference sequence). This CDR3 is 17 amino acids long. The ends were cut back, 2 bases at V and 4 bases at J, with 22 bases in the middle. CDR3 sequence (DNA): TGTGCCAGCAGCTTACCCTCGGACAGCCTGAACCTTTACGAGCAGTACTTC. Translated, it gives CASSLPSDSLNLYEQYF.

V usage is TRBV2 and J usage is TRBJ2-5; D not resolved. CDR3 length: 13 amino acids. Looked up from germline, CDR1 is SNHLY and CDR2 is FYNNEI. Trimming removed 4 bases at V and 3 bases at J, with 9 bases between. The CDR3 loop reads CASSAVVEETQYF. The CDR3 coding sequence is TGTGCCAGCAGTGCCGTGGTCGAAGAGACCCAGTACTTC.

This sequence joins TRBV7-9 and TRBJ2-7; D not certain. The V and J ends lost 5 bases and 3 bases respectively, with 11 bases between them. In germline, CDR1 is SEHNR, CDR2 FQNEAQ (reference sequence). This CDR3 contains 13 residues. The CDR3 protein is CASSPPVGYEQYF. The CDR3, as DNA: TGTGCCAGCAGCCCCCCCGTAGGCTACGAGCAGTACTTC.

The chain joins TRBV14 to TRBJ2-7; unclear D gene. The V gene lost 0 bases and the J gene lost 0 bases, with 12 bases spanning the gap. Germline CDR1 reads SGHDN; CDR2 reads FVKESK. The CDR3 is 16 amino acids. The CDR3 bases are TGTGCCAGCAGCCAAGAACCGTCTTCTAGCTCCTACGAGCAGTACTTC. Protein: CASSQEPSSSSYEQYF.

The chain links TRBV14 to TRBJ2-7; 9 bases align to TRBD1. The germline CDR1 and CDR2 sequences are SGHDN and FVKESK. The CDR3 length is 15 residues. Losses at the gene ends were 3 bases for V and 4 bases for J; bases not matched to a gene: 7. For the CDR3, the DNA is TGTGCCAGCAGCCAGGGGACAGGGTGGTGGTACGAGCAGTACTTC. Its translation: CASSQGTGWWYEQYF.

The table lists this clone with a few counts. The chain carries TRBV15 and TRBJ2-3; 14 nucleotides match TRBD2. Germline CDR1 and CDR2: LNHNV and YYDKDF (reference sequence). CDR3 size: 16 residues. Losses at the gene ends were 5 bases for V and 4 bases for J; bases not matched to a gene: 5. The CDR3 protein is CATSRGTSGSPDTQYF. For the CDR3, the DNA is TGTGCCACCAGCCGAGGGACTAGCGGGAGTCCAGATACGCAGTATTTT.

The table lists this clone with a count of one. The CDR3 DNA reads TGTGCCAGCAGCTTTCCGGCACGGGCGAATGAGCAGTTCTTC. Translation gives CASSFPARANEQFF. The chain links TRBV7-9 to TRBJ2-1, with D unresolved. Germline V gene sequence: CDR1 SEHNR, CDR2 FQNEAQ (reference sequence). The CDR3 covers 14 residues. Trimming removed 3 bases from V and 7 bases from J, with 13 bases in between.

The V and J genes are TRBV28 and TRBJ2-1; 9 bases agree with TRBD1. Losses at the gene ends were 3 bases for V and 3 bases for J; bases not matched to a gene: 3. Germline CDR1 and CDR2: MDHEN and SYDVKM. The CDR3 has 15 residues. The DNA for the CDR3 is TGTGCCAGCAGTTTTGAGGACAGGGGCTACAATGAGCAGTTCTTC. Its translation: CASSFEDRGYNEQFF.

V is TRBV7-9 and J is TRBJ1-4; D possibly corresponds to TRBD1 (6 bases). Trimming took 6 bases from V and 6 from J, leaving 8 bases between them. The length of the CDR3 is 12 residues. From germline, CDR1 is SEHNR and CDR2 FQNEAQ (reference sequence). The CDR3 DNA sequence: TGTGCCAGCAGGGACAGCGATGAAAAACTGTTTTTT. Amino acids: CASRDSDEKLFF.

The chain employs TRBV19 and TRBJ2-1; 7 bases line up with TRBD2. The V gene end was trimmed by 4 bases and the J gene end by 3 bases; junction bases not matched to a gene: 6. The CDR3 is 15 amino acids. From germline, CDR1 is LNHDA and CDR2 SQIVND (reference sequence). This CDR3 is CASSTTSDSYNEQFF. Written as DNA, the CDR3 is TGTGCCAGTAGTACCACTAGCGACAGCTACAATGAGCAGTTCTTC. Combining the CDR3 with reference TRBV19 and TRBJ2-1 gives the whole variable domain DGGITQSPKYLFRKEGQNVTLSCEQNLNHDAMYWYRQDPGQGLRLIYYSQIVNDFQKGDIAEGYSVSREKKESFPLTVTSAQKNPTAFYLCASSTTSDSYNEQFFGPGTRLTVL.

The V and J genes are TRBV5-1 and TRBJ2-7; 7 nucleotides align to TRBD2. The junction had 6 bases not matched to a gene; V was cut back by 4 bases and J by 5 bases. The CDR3 spans 13 residues. Germline lookup yields CDR1 SGHRS and CDR2 YFSETQ. CDR3 amino acids: CASSGRGFDEQYF. CDR3 sequence (DNA): TGCGCCAGCAGCGGGCGGGGGTTCGACGAGCAGTACTTC.